This is a list of T cell receptor beta chains from one sample in a study of blood T cell repertoires in COVID-19. Clones were sequenced by immunoSEQ multiplex PCR, and TCRdb holds only the in-frame ones, with some missing. This sample has around 53,000 clones, with about 86% found just once. Sample: peripheral blood. Receptors originate from a woman aged 55-75 years with COVID-19, enrolled during active disease. Each CDR3 is given with its conserved first and last residue.

v_call: TRBV25-1; j_call: TRBJ2-2; cdr3_aa: CAYPNGLAGGGELFF
v_call: TRBV12-3/TRBV12-4; j_call: TRBJ1-1; cdr3_aa: CASSLQEEAFF
v_call: TRBV28; j_call: TRBJ1-6; cdr3_aa: CASSLNGANNSPLHF
v_call: TRBV7-9; j_call: TRBJ2-1; cdr3_aa: CASSRGTSGTLFF
v_call: TRBV6-5; j_call: TRBJ1-1; cdr3_aa: CASSLDRVNTEAFF
v_call: TRBV5-1; j_call: TRBJ1-2; cdr3_aa: CASSLGGGDGYGYTF
v_call: TRBV19; j_call: TRBJ1-2; cdr3_aa: CASAGQRDFPYGYTF
v_call: TRBV30; j_call: TRBJ1-2; cdr3_aa: CAWSQGDYGYTF
v_call: TRBV10-3; j_call: TRBJ2-2; cdr3_aa: CAIPSGRPGELFF
v_call: TRBV15; j_call: TRBJ1-6; cdr3_aa: CATSRDNRVSPLHF
v_call: TRBV2; j_call: TRBJ1-6; cdr3_aa: CASTGQSVSPLHF